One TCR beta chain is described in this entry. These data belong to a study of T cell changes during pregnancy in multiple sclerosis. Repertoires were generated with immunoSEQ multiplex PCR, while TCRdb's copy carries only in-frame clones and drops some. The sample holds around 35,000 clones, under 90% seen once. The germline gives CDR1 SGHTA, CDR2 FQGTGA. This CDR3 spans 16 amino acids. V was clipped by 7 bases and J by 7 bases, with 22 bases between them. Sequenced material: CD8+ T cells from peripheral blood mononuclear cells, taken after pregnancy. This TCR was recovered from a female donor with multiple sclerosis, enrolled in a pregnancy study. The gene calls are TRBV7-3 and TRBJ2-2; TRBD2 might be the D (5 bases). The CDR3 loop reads CASTGGLTAPNGELFF. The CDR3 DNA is TGTGCCAGCACCGGAGGCCTTACGGCCCCGAACGGGGAGCTGTTTTTT.